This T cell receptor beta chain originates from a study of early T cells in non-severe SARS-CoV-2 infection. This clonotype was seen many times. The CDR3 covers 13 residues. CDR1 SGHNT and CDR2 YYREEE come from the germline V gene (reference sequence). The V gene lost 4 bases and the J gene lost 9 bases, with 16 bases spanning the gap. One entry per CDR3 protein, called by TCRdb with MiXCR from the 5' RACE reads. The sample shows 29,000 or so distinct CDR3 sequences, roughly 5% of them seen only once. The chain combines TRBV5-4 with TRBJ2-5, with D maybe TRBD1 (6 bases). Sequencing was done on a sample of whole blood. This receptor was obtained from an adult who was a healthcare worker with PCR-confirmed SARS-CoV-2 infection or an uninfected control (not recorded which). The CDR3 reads CASSLQGLDPQYF. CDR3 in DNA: TGTGCCAGCAGCCTACAGGGCCTGGATCCCCAGTACTTC.